The rows below give T cell receptor beta chains drawn from one sample of a study of regulatory T cells in long-lasting Graves disease. Each CDR3 protein gets one entry after TCRdb re-called the multiplex PCR reads with MiXCR. The data show approximately 350,000 distinct CDR3 sequences, roughly 25% seen once. Here the sequenced sample was peripheral blood mononuclear cells (PBMCs), taken when the disease was refractory, from a patient treated with antithyroid drugs. These receptors came from a woman between 40 and 55 years old with Graves disease. CDR3s include the opening cysteine and the closing phenylalanine or tryptophan. Each record gives: J gene, CDR3 length, V gene, clone size, D gene, CDR3 protein, CDR3 DNA. The D gene is left open where the match is weak. Clone size, where shown, is once, few, many, or a class for clones that have expanded.

TRBJ1-5 | 14 | TRBV12-3/TRBV12-4 | many | - | CASSLAQVNQPQHF | TGTGCCAGCAGTTTAGCGCAAGTTAATCAGCCCCAGCATTTT
TRBJ2-5 | 15 | TRBV25-1 | medium-sized | - | CASSESSQGWETQYF | TGTGCCAGCAGTGAATCTTCCCAGGGATGGGAGACCCAGTACTTC
TRBJ2-1 | 16 | TRBV28 | few | TRBD2 | CASSSGLALRGNEQFF | TGTGCCAGCAGCTCCGGACTAGCTCTTAGAGGAAATGAGCAGTTCTTC
TRBJ1-2 | 14 | TRBV2 | many | - | CASLAGGSNYGYTF | TGTGCCAGTCTCGCGGGGGGCTCAAACTATGGCTACACCTTC
TRBJ2-7 | 15 | TRBV27 | many | TRBD2 | CASSLTGTSGYEQYF | TGTGCCAGCAGCTTAACCGGGACTAGCGGCTACGAGCAGTACTTC
TRBJ2-3 | 16 | TRBV5-8 | once | - | CASSLTALAYTDTQYF | TGTGCCAGCAGCTTGACGGCCTTAGCCTACACAGATACGCAGTATTTT
TRBJ1-4 | 13 | TRBV20-1 | few | - | CSATRGGDEKLFF | TGCAGTGCTACTCGGGGGGGGGATGAAAAACTGTTTTTT
TRBJ1-2 | 14 | TRBV7-9 | many | - | CASSPPGIAGGYTF | TGTGCCAGCAGCCCCCCCGGGATTGCGGGAGGCTACACCTTC
TRBJ2-7 | 14 | TRBV9 | few | TRBD1 | CASSGPGTGAQQYF | TGTGCCAGCAGCGGTCCCGGGACAGGGGCCCAGCAGTACTTC
TRBJ1-4 | 14 | TRBV7-2 | many | - | CASSPQGGNEKLFF | TGTGCCAGCAGCCCCCAGGGAGGGAATGAAAAACTGTTTTTT
TRBJ1-4 | 12 | TRBV5-1 | few | - | CASSYVGEKLFF | TGCGCCAGCAGCTACGTTGGTGAGAAACTGTTTTTT
TRBJ1-5 | 14 | TRBV7-9 | - | TRBD1 | CASSSDRDNQPQHF | TGTGCCAGCAGCTCCGACAGGGACAATCAGCCCCAGCATTTT
TRBJ2-7 | 15 | TRBV7-6 | - | - | CASSLGGSDPYEQYF | TGTGCCAGCAGCTTAGGGGGTAGCGATCCCTACGAGCAGTACTTC
TRBJ1-1 | 15 | TRBV27 | many | TRBD1 | CASSGRQGVGTEAFF | TGTGCCAGCAGTGGGCGACAGGGGGTTGGAACTGAAGCTTTCTTT
TRBJ2-5 | 13 | TRBV28 | many | - | CASIQGGQETQYF | TGTGCCAGCATCCAGGGTGGGCAAGAGACCCAGTACTTC
TRBJ2-6 | 18 | TRBV7-9 | - | TRBD1 | CASARGTGYGLGANVLTF | TGTGCCAGCGCCAGGGGGACAGGGTACGGTTTGGGGGCCAACGTCCTGACTTTC
TRBJ2-7 | 13 | TRBV27 | - | TRBD1 | CATGTDQGYEQYF | TGTGCCACAGGGACAGATCAAGGGTACGAGCAGTACTTC
TRBJ2-6 | 16 | TRBV2 | many | - | CASIPQRATGANVLTF | TGTGCCAGCATCCCCCAACGGGCGACTGGGGCCAACGTCCTGACTTTC
TRBJ2-4 | 23 | TRBV24-1 | many | - | CATSDENRSPHPQLLLAKNIQYF | TGTGCCACCAGTGATGAAAACAGGTCCCCGCATCCCCAACTACTCCTAGCCAAAAACATTCAGTACTTC
TRBJ2-7 | 17 | TRBV29-1 | many | TRBD2 | CSVRGLAGVLKMSEQYF | TGCAGCGTGAGAGGTCTAGCGGGAGTTCTCAAGATGTCCGAGCAGTACTTC
TRBJ2-7 | 15 | TRBV28 | many | - | CASSSPGPAPLEQYF | TGTGCCAGCTCCTCTCCGGGTCCCGCTCCTCTCGAGCAGTACTTC
TRBJ1-1 | 14 | TRBV6-5 | many | - | CASSYSGTNTEAFF | TGTGCCAGCAGTTACAGTGGTACGAACACTGAAGCTTTCTTT
TRBJ2-5 | 13 | TRBV7-3 | many | TRBD1 | CASSPGTEETQYF | TGTGCCAGCAGCCCCGGGACAGAAGAGACCCAGTACTTC
TRBJ2-7 | 15 | TRBV7-9 | - | - | CASSLGRTSSYEQYF | TGTGCCAGCAGCTTAGGGCGGACGAGCTCCTACGAGCAGTACTTC
TRBJ2-5 | 13 | TRBV28 | many | - | CASRAEYQETQYF | TGTGCCAGCAGAGCGGAGTACCAAGAGACCCAGTACTTC
TRBJ1-5 | 15 | TRBV5-1 | many | - | CASSLVGNSNQPQHF | TGCGCCAGCAGCTTGGTGGGGAATAGCAATCAGCCCCAGCATTTT
TRBJ1-5 | 12 | TRBV28 | - | - | CASGWQGQPQHF | TGTGCCAGCGGTTGGCAAGGGCAGCCCCAGCATTTT
TRBJ2-1 | 14 | TRBV9 | - | - | CASSGSLSYNEQFF | TGTGCCAGCAGCGGGAGTCTCTCCTACAATGAGCAGTTCTTC
TRBJ2-2 | 15 | TRBV27 | few | TRBD1 | CASFVRGLNTGELFF | TGTGCCAGCTTCGTAAGGGGGCTAAACACCGGGGAGCTGTTTTTT
TRBJ1-3 | 14 | TRBV19 | - | - | CATIDGRSGNTIYF | TGTGCCACAATTGACGGACGCTCTGGAAACACCATATATTTT
TRBJ1-2 | 13 | TRBV6-1 | many | - | CASSGYNRDGYTF | TGTGCCAGCAGTGGATACAACAGGGATGGCTACACCTTC
TRBJ1-1 | 15 | TRBV11-2 | many | - | CASSPLGQSNTEAFF | TGTGCCAGCAGCCCATTGGGGCAGTCGAACACTGAAGCTTTCTTT
TRBJ2-2 | 13 | TRBV27 | - | - | CASSVKGAGELFF | TGTGCCAGCAGTGTCAAGGGGGCCGGGGAGCTGTTTTTT
TRBJ2-7 | 14 | TRBV27 | - | TRBD2 | CASSFGTSDGEQYF | TGTGCCAGCAGTTTCGGGACTAGCGACGGGGAGCAGTACTTC
TRBJ2-5 | 15 | TRBV7-9 | - | TRBD1 | CASSPGQGAWETQYF | TGTGCCAGCAGCCCCGGACAGGGGGCTTGGGAGACCCAGTACTTC
TRBJ2-7 | 16 | TRBV27 | - | - | CASSGLSRGGNYEQYF | TGTGCCAGCAGTGGCTTATCCCGGGGCGGAAACTACGAGCAGTACTTC
TRBJ2-5 | 14 | TRBV7-8 | many | TRBD2 | CASSLGGSPETQYF | TGTGCCAGCAGCTTAGGCGGGAGCCCAGAGACCCAGTACTTC
TRBJ1-1 | 12 | TRBV2 | many | TRBD1 | CASSGRTGEAFF | TGTGCCAGCAGTGGAAGGACAGGTGAAGCTTTCTTT
TRBJ1-2 | 13 | TRBV30 | - | TRBD1 | CAWRDRANYGYTF | TGTGCCTGGAGGGACAGGGCGAACTATGGCTACACCTTC
TRBJ2-7 | 16 | TRBV4-2 | - | - | CASSQDLSASSYEQYF | TGTGCCAGCAGCCAAGACCTAAGCGCTAGCTCCTACGAGCAGTACTTC
TRBJ1-1 | 13 | TRBV2 | - | - | CASSEDSYTEAFF | TGTGCCAGCAGTGAAGACAGTTACACTGAAGCTTTCTTT
TRBJ2-2 | 14 | TRBV10-2 | few | TRBD1 | CASSKGARTGELFF | TGCGCCAGCAGTAAGGGGGCGCGAACCGGGGAGCTGTTTTTT
TRBJ2-2 | 15 | TRBV5-1 | - | - | CASSLTGANTGELFF | TGCGCCAGCAGCTTAACGGGGGCGAACACCGGGGAGCTGTTTTTT
TRBJ1-6 | 16 | TRBV28 | many | TRBD1 | CASSYVGRTGSSPLHF | TGTGCCAGCAGTTACGTTGGCCGGACAGGGAGTTCACCCCTCCACTTT
TRBJ2-7 | 18 | TRBV5-1 | - | TRBD2 | CASSLGLAGPKPSYEQYF | TGCGCCAGCAGCTTGGGGCTAGCGGGCCCCAAACCCTCCTACGAGCAGTACTTC